This T cell receptor (beta chain) was identified during a study of cytomegalovirus exposure and HLA in healthy donors. It was with 60 Vbeta and 13 Jbeta primers that the PCR ran. Only in-frame clones appear in the TCRdb table, and some are missing; sequencing was by immunoSEQ multiplex PCR. This sample yields roughly 160,000 clones, of which roughly 71% are seen a single time; about 1.6% belongs to the top ten. The ends were cut back, 6 bases at V and 0 bases at J, with 5 bases in the middle. The germline gives CDR1 SQVTM, CDR2 ANQGSEA. This CDR3 is 11 amino acids long. Sequences were obtained from PBMCs. The rearrangement joins TRBV29-1 to TRBJ1-1; D uncertain. The source is a girl aged 10 to 17 in good health and CMV-seronegative. As DNA, the CDR3 is TGCAGCGTGGGCATGAACACTGAAGCTTTCTTT. Encoded protein: CSVGMNTEAFF.